This TCR beta chain comes out of a study of OX40 agonist ivuxolimab in advanced cancers. Background for the entire study: Ivuxolimab was a fully human IgG2 agonistic monoclonal antibody targeting the costimulatory receptor OX40 (CD134). The dose-escalation cohort was 82.7% male with a mean age of about 54 years, ranging from roughly 20 to 80. Among the 50 to 55 dose-escalation patients, around 20 had hepatocellular carcinoma, roughly 15 melanoma, 9 renal cell carcinoma and 9 head and neck cancer. Partial responses occurred in three dose-escalation patients, of whom one had hepatocellular carcinoma and two had cutaneous melanoma. Prior anti-PD-1, anti-PD-L1 or anti-CTLA-4 therapy was permitted, and checkpoint inhibitors had been received by 30% to 40% of dose-escalation patients. Intravenous ivuxolimab was administered to patients every 2 weeks at six dose levels: 0.01, 0.1, 0.3, 1.5, 3 and 10 mg/kg. The monotherapy dose-escalation portion (N of about 50 patients) of the phase I ivuxolimab trial is reported in the paper. The purpose of peripheral TCRbeta sequencing was to test whether ivuxolimab changed TCR sequence diversity and led to clonal T-cell expansion. Paper-wide results and their limitations: At doses from 0.1 to 3.0 mg/kg, clonal expansion was seen in both CD4+ and CD8+ blood T cells between baseline and week 6. Low levels of normalized T-cell clonal expansion were also seen in some patients who did not respond. The antigen specificity of the clonally expanded peripheral T cells was not determined. After ivuxolimab, more expanded clones were found on average in CD8+ T cells than in CD4+ T cells. In the 0.1-3.0 mg/kg groups, partial responders had among the lowest normalized peripheral clonal expansion, particularly in CD8+ T cells.

The V and J ends are trimmed by 4 bases and 6 bases, leaving 13 bases between them. From the germline V gene, CDR1 is MNHEY and CDR2 is SVGAGI. The CDR3 has 15 amino acids, counting the end cysteine and phenylalanine. The read is trimmed to its CDR3 DNA, 45 bases read in frame from base 1. Genomic DNA was isolated from the sorted cells so that the TCRbeta CDR3 region could be sequenced. The immunoSEQ Assay was used for sequencing of TCRbeta CDR3 regions. The immuneACCESS repertoire file appears here via TCRdb, limited to in-frame rearrangements. These files lack a portion of the clones; in checked studies, under half of the deficit traces to unresolved V genes, and the cause of the others is not known. The sample table records 61,000 or so clones; roughly 86% of these occur just once. The top ten clones comprise about 1.2% of the sample. The trial excluded patients who had a history of autoimmune disease or were on systemic immunosuppression. Peripheral blood for TCR sequencing was collected from all dose cohorts at baseline, on cycle 4 day 1, and on cycle 7 day 1. The samples were taken from a phase I, first-in-human, multicenter, open-label dose-escalation trial of ivuxolimab. Adults with locally advanced or metastatic melanoma, renal cell, hepatocellular, or head and neck squamous cell carcinoma were enrolled in the trial. Before TCR sequencing, CD4+ T cells and CD8+ T cells from peripheral blood were sorted into separate populations.

Notes on this clone: No antigen is known for it. There are no base qualities to consult, and no much larger clone falls within one base.

This receptor chain uses TRBV6-5 and TRBJ1-6; the D segment could be TRBD1, given 6 matching bases. The TCR sequence derives from an adult with an advanced solid tumor such as melanoma, head and neck, liver or kidney cancer. The sample consisted of CD4+ or CD8+ T cells sorted from blood, taken in a trial of the OX40 agonist ivuxolimab. Here the CDR3 is given as CASSFRDTRNSPLHF. The DNA sequence is given as TGTGCCAGCAGTTTCCGGGACACTCGTAATTCACCCCTCCACTTT.